This passage covers 17 T cell receptor beta chains from one sample sequenced in a study of shared clonotypes between healthy human individuals. Method: immunoSEQ multiplex PCR; TCRdb's copy keeps in-frame clones and lacks some. The data show around 1.4 million clones, just under 99% seen once. Sequencing was performed on naive CD4+ T cells sorted from blood. The subset denotes: CD45RA+ positively selected. These receptors were taken from a young man in good health.

This chain connects TRBV6-1 to TRBJ1-1; 10 nucleotides match TRBD1. CDR1 and CDR2 (germline): MNHNS, SASEGT. Germline trimming cut 2 bases from V and 4 bases from J; bases unmatched to any gene: 7. CDR3 length equals 16 residues. In DNA form, the CDR3 reads TGTGCCAGCAGTGAAAGGGACAGGGGTCCGGCCACTGAAGCTTTCTTT. It specifies CASSERDRGPATEAFF.

Turning to this clone: This sample also contains other DNA sequences that code for the same CDR3. The V gene is TRBV7-2, the J gene TRBJ1-5; TRBD1 might be the D (5 bases). CDR1 is SGHTA and CDR2 is FQGNSA in the germline V gene. This CDR3 contains 14 residues. Trimming left V 3 bases short and J 0 bases short, with 6 bases between. This chain's CDR3 is CASSLRGSNQPQHF. The CDR3 coding sequence is TGTGCCAGCAGCTTGAGGGGTAGCAATCAGCCCCAGCATTTT.

On this clone: Distinct nucleotide sequences in the sample also encode this CDR3. The J gene is TRBJ2-7, the V gene TRBV7-2, with D hard to call. The CDR3 is 15 residues long. CDR1 is SGHTA, CDR2 FQGNSA, per germline. The V end was cut by 1 base, the J end by 0 bases, with 10 bases between. DNA of the CDR3: TGTGCCAGCAGCTTAGTCGGACCCAGCTCCTACGAGCAGTACTTC. Translation gives CASSLVGPSSYEQYF.

The chain recombines TRBV28 with TRBJ2-3; TRBD2 might be the D (5 bases). This CDR3 region has 16 residues. Trimming left V 11 bases short and J 5 bases short, with 26 bases between. CDR1 is MDHEN, CDR2 SYDVKM, per germline. This CDR3 reads CASRTFWGSRGDTQYF. CDR3 DNA: TGTGCCTCACGGACGTTTTGGGGTTCCCGGGGAGATACGCAGTATTTT.

V usage is TRBV29-1 and J usage is TRBJ2-7, with D tentatively TRBD1 (6 bases). This CDR3 contains 11 residues. The V end lost 6 bases, the J end lost 6 bases, and 12 bases lay between the germline ends. Looked up from germline, CDR1 is SQVTM and CDR2 is ANQGSEA. Here the CDR3 reads CSVSLGAEQYF. The CDR3 bases are TGCAGCGTAAGTTTGGGGGCCGAGCAGTACTTC.

The chain carries TRBV27 and TRBJ2-7; the match to TRBD2 covers 16 bases. This CDR3 is built from 16 residues. CDR1 is MNHEY and CDR2 is SMNVEV in the germline V gene (reference sequence). With 0 bases clipped from V and 7 bases from J, the junction kept 3 bases outside the gene matches. CDR3 region: CASSLSPGLAGGEQYF. The CDR3 DNA sequence: TGTGCCAGCAGTTTATCCCCGGGACTAGCGGGAGGGGAGCAGTACTTC.

Note on this clone: The same CDR3 also results from other DNA sequences found in this sample. This chain uses TRBV7-2 with TRBJ2-1; maybe TRBD1 (6 bases). The CDR3 is 13 amino acids. V was cut by 5 bases and J by 4 bases, with 9 bases left in between. Germline V gene sequence: CDR1 SGHTA, CDR2 FQGNSA. CDR3 DNA sequence: TGTGCCAGCAGCCTCGGACAGTACAATGAGCAGTTCTTC. Its translation: CASSLGQYNEQFF.

The CDR3 DNA reads TGTGCCAGCAGCTTAGACCCGTATCAAGAGACCCAGTACTTC. Amino acid sequence: CASSLDPYQETQYF. The chain couples TRBV11-3 to TRBJ2-5; no firm D call. The CDR3 loop spans 14 amino acids. Germline V gene lookup returns CDR1 SGHNT and CDR2 YENEEA. Trimming cost V 0 bases and J 2 bases, with 7 bases left between them.

The rearrangement links TRBV11-2 to TRBJ2-7; weak D call: TRBD2 (6 bases). Trimming stripped 3 bases from V and 2 bases from J, with 17 bases between. CDR1 SGHAT and CDR2 FQNNGV come from the germline V gene. The CDR3 has 16 amino acids. CDR3 coding DNA: TGTGCCAGCAGCTTTCGGACTACCTCGTTAACCTACGAGCAGTACTTC. Translated: CASSFRTTSLTYEQYF.

To note about this clone: Other DNA sequences in this specimen translate into the identical CDR3. The gene calls are TRBV5-1 and TRBJ2-7; 11 positions agree with TRBD1. From germline, CDR1 is SGHRS and CDR2 YFSETQ. The CDR3 contains 15 residues. Losses at the gene ends were 4 bases for V and 0 bases for J; bases not matched to a gene: 3. The CDR3 nucleotides are TGCGCCAGCAGCCTGGGGACAGGGGGCTCCTACGAGCAGTACTTC. It is translated as CASSLGTGGSYEQYF.

The gene calls are TRBV27 and TRBJ1-5; D unresolved. The length of the CDR3 is 14 residues. The germline V gene has CDR1 MNHEY and CDR2 SMNVEV (reference sequence). Trimming left V 4 bases short and J 4 bases short, with 11 bases between. CDR3 amino acids: CASSSQVANQPQHF. The CDR3, as DNA: TGTGCCAGCAGTTCGCAAGTTGCTAATCAGCCCCAGCATTTT.

V usage is TRBV13 and J usage is TRBJ2-1; 9 bases are shared with TRBD1. Germline V gene lookup returns CDR1 PRHDT and CDR2 FYEKMQ (reference sequence). J gave up 6 bases and V 5 bases, and 2 bases lay outside the gene matches. The CDR3 is 13 residues long. CDR3 amino acids: CASSLTGGNEQFF. CDR3 nucleotide sequence: TGTGCCAGCAGCCTGACAGGGGGCAATGAGCAGTTCTTC. Variable domain in full (rest from reference TRBV13 and TRBJ2-1): AAGVIQSPRHLIKEKRETATLKCYPIPRHDTVYWYQQGPGQDPQFLISFYEKMQSDKGSIPDRFSAQQFSDYHSELNMSSLELGDSALYFCASSLTGGNEQFFGPGTRLTVL.

This chain uses TRBV19 with TRBJ2-7; TRBD2 matches at 8 bases. Trimming cost V 5 bases and J 7 bases; bases outside gene matches: 10. Per the germline V gene, CDR1 is LNHDA and CDR2 is SQIVND (reference sequence). The CDR3 extends over 14 amino acids. CDR3 nucleotide sequence: TGTGCCAGTAGTTTCGACCGGGAGGGATATGAGCAGTACTTC. It yields the protein CASSFDREGYEQYF.

The chain combines TRBV19 with TRBJ2-3; the D is unclear. The V and J ends lost 1 base and 2 bases respectively, with 10 bases between them. The CDR3 consists of 15 residues. Per the germline V gene, CDR1 is LNHDA and CDR2 is SQIVND (reference sequence). CDR3 in DNA: TGTGCCAGTAGTATAGGCGGTGACTTCACAGATACGCAGTATTTT. Protein product: CASSIGGDFTDTQYF.

In DNA, the CDR3 is TGTGCCTGGAGGCGGCCCGGGACTATATACAATGAGCAGTTCTTC. Its protein product is CAWRRPGTIYNEQFF. This chain connects TRBV30 to TRBJ2-1; 7 nucleotides align to TRBD2. CDR3 length: 15 amino acids. Germline lookup yields CDR1 GTSNPN and CDR2 SVGIG (reference sequence). J lost 4 bases, V lost 3 bases, and 9 bases had no gene match.

Note on this clone: The sample contains more than one DNA sequence encoding this CDR3. The chain combines TRBV7-8 with TRBJ1-5; TRBD1 agrees at 7 bases. Losses at the gene ends were 5 bases for V and 3 bases for J; bases not matched to a gene: 7. Germline values: CDR1 SGHVS, CDR2 FQNEAQ. This CDR3 is built from 15 residues. This CDR3 is CASSLRDSYNQPQHF. For the CDR3, the DNA is TGTGCCAGCAGCCTCAGGGACAGCTACAATCAGCCCCAGCATTTT.

The genes are TRBV5-1 and TRBJ2-1; 8 bases align to TRBD1. Germline V gene lookup returns CDR1 SGHRS and CDR2 YFSETQ. The CDR3 extends over 15 amino acids. With 1 base clipped from V and 4 bases from J, the junction kept 4 bases outside the gene matches. The CDR3 DNA follows: TGCGCCAGCAGCTTGAGAGACAGGGGTTACAATGAGCAGTTCTTC. It specifies CASSLRDRGYNEQFF.